This T cell receptor (beta chain) was obtained from a study of response to subunit inactivated influenza vaccine. Per the germline V gene, CDR1 is LNHDA and CDR2 is SQIVND (reference sequence). The CDR3 is made up of 17 amino acids. J lost 4 bases, V lost 7 bases, and 12 bases had no gene match. TCRdb processed the RT-PCR reads anew with MiXCR; each CDR3 protein has one entry. The sample shows 450,000 to 550,000 distinct CDR3 sequences, 25% of them seen only once. The chain joins TRBV19 to TRBJ2-1; 11 nucleotides align to TRBD1. This sample comprised CD4+ T cells sorted from PBMCs, obtained about 5 days after vaccination. The receptor was isolated from a man aged 50-59 years who received an inactivated influenza vaccine. CDR3 region: CASTSNPGTGGYNEQFF. CDR3 DNA: TGTGCCAGTACGTCTAACCCAGGGACAGGGGGGTACAATGAGCAGTTCTTC.